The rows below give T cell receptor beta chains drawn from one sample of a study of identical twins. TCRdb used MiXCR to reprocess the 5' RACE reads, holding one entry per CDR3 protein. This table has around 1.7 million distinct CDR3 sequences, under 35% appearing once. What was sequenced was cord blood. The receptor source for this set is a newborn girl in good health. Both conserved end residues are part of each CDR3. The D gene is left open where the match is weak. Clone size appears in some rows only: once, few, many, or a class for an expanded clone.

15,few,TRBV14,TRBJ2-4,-,CASSLDSTPGIGQYF,TGTGCCAGCAGCCTAGACAGTACCCCTGGGATCGGGCAGTACTTC
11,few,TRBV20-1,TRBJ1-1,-,CSAPDGTEAFF,TGCAGTGCTCCTGACGGGACTGAAGCTTTCTTT
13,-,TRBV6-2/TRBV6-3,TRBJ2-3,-,CASSYSMADTQYF,TGTGCCAGCAGTTACAGCATGGCAGATACGCAGTATTTT
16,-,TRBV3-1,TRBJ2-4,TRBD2,CASSRLAGGSKNIQYF,TGTGCCAGCAGCCGACTAGCGGGAGGATCCAAAAACATTCAGTACTTC
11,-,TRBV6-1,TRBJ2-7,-,CASVVGYEQYF,TGTGCCAGCGTAGTCGGGTACGAGCAGTACTTC
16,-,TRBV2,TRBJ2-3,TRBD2,CASSARGGWNTDTQYF,TGTGCCAGCAGTGCCCGGGGGGGTTGGAACACAGATACGCAGTATTTT
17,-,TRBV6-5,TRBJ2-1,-,CASSYSRGGPGYNEQFF,TGTGCCAGCAGTTACTCCAGGGGAGGGCCGGGGTACAATGAGCAGTTCTTC
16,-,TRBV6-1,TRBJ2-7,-,CASKRTTLAKFHEQYF,TGTGCCAGCAAGAGGACTACACTGGCAAAATTCCACGAGCAGTACTTC
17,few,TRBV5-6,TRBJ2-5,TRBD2,CASSLSGGRGTYNEQYF,TGTGCCAGCAGCCTTAGCGGGGGGCGGGGAACGTACAATGAGCAGTACTTC
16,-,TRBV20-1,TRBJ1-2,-,CSARDQLWGVTYGYTF,TGCAGTGCTAGAGATCAATTATGGGGTGTGACGTATGGCTACACCTTC
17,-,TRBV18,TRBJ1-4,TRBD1,CASSPTGTGGLNEKLFF,TGTGCCAGCTCACCTACCGGGACAGGGGGTCTTAATGAAAAACTGTTTTTT
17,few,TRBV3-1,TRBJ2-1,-,CASSRKVRAVSYNEQFF,TGTGCCAGCAGCCGCAAGGTGCGAGCTGTCTCCTACAATGAGCAGTTCTTC
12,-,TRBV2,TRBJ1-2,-,CASTGQRGGYTF,TGTGCCAGCACCGGACAGCGGGGGGGCTACACCTTC
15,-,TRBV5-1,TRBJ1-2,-,CASSLRTRGNYGYTF,TGCGCCAGCAGCTTAAGGACACGGGGTAACTATGGCTACACCTTC
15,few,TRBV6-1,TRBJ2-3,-,CAIPGPQRRADTQYF,TGTGCCATCCCGGGACCTCAAAGGCGGGCAGATACGCAGTATTTT
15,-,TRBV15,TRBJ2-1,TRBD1,CATSSFGPGGNEQFF,TGTGCCACCAGCAGTTTTGGGCCAGGGGGAAATGAGCAGTTCTTC
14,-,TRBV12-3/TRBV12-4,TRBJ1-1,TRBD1,CASSPFTGATEAFF,TGTGCCAGCAGTCCCTTTACAGGGGCGACTGAAGCTTTCTTT
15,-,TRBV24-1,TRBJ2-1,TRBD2,CATSAGLAANSEQFF,TGTGCCACCAGCGCAGGACTAGCGGCCAACAGTGAGCAGTTCTTC
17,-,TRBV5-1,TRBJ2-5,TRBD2,CASSLPPGLAYQETQYF,TGCGCCAGCAGCTTGCCTCCGGGACTAGCGTACCAAGAGACCCAGTACTTC
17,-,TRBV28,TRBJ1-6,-,CASSFILLLTANSSLHF,TGTGCCAGCAGTTTCATATTACTCCTAACCGCCAATTCATCCCTCCACTTT
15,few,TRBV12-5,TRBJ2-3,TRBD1,CASGFERTGTDTQYF,TGTGCTAGTGGTTTTGAGCGGACAGGAACAGATACGCAGTATTTT
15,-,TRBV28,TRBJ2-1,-,CASSQNPPLGNEQFF,TGTGCCAGCAGCCAAAACCCCCCACTAGGGAATGAGCAGTTCTTC
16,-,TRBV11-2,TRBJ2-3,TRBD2,CASSFRGRAGGDTQYF,TGTGCCAGCAGCTTCCGCGGGAGGGCCGGGGGAGATACGCAGTATTTT
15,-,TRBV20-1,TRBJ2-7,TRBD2,CSAISSGRLPYEQYF,TGCAGTGCGATTTCTAGCGGGAGGCTTCCCTACGAGCAGTACTTC
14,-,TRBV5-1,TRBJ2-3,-,CASSWTDRTDTQYF,TGCGCCAGCAGCTGGACGGACAGAACAGATACGCAGTATTTT
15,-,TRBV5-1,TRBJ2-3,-,CASSLGGPLTDTQYF,TGCGCCAGCAGCTTGGGGGGGCCCCTCACAGATACGCAGTATTTT
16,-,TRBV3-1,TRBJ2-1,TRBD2,CASSHGTSGNQETQFF,TGTGCCAGCAGCCACGGGACTAGCGGAAACCAAGAGACCCAGTTCTTC
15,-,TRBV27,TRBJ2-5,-,CASSLLQGYQETQYF,TGTGCCAGCAGTCTATTACAGGGTTACCAAGAGACCCAGTACTTC
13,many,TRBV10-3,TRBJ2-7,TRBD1,CAISDGTGNEQYF,TGTGCCATCAGTGACGGGACAGGGAACGAGCAGTACTTC
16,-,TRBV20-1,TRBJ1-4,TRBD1,CSASGQGPATNEKLFF,TGCAGTGCTTCGGGACAGGGGCCTGCAACTAATGAAAAACTGTTTTTT
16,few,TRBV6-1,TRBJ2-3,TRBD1,CASSRGTGVFTDTQYF,TGTGCCAGCAGCCGCGGGACAGGGGTCTTCACAGATACGCAGTATTTT
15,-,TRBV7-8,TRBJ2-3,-,CASSREYGRADTQYF,TGTGCCAGCAGCCGGGAGTACGGGAGAGCAGATACGCAGTATTTT
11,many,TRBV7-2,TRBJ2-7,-,CASSLMNEQYF,TGTGCCAGCAGCTTAATGAACGAGCAGTACTTC
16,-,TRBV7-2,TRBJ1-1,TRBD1,CASFIWTGPLNTEAFF,TGTGCCAGTTTCATTTGGACAGGACCCCTGAACACTGAAGCTTTCTTT
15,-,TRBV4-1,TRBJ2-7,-,CASSQDPQGGYEQYF,TGCGCCAGCAGCCAAGATCCACAGGGAGGCTACGAGCAGTACTTC
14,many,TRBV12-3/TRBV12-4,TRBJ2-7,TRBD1,CASSRTGVGYEQYF,TGTGCCAGCAGCCGTACAGGGGTCGGGTACGAGCAGTACTTC
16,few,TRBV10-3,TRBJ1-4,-,CAISDPYTGSNEKLFF,TGTGCCATCAGTGACCCCTACACGGGATCTAATGAAAAACTGTTTTTT
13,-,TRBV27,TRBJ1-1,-,CASSFRRGGEAFF,TGTGCCAGCAGTTTTCGCAGGGGAGGTGAAGCTTTCTTT
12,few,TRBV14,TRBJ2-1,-,CASSPIAQEQFF,TGTGCCAGCAGCCCCATAGCGCAGGAGCAGTTCTTC
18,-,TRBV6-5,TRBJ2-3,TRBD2,CASSYSTAGLAATDTQYF,TGTGCCAGCAGTTACTCGACGGCGGGACTAGCGGCCACAGATACGCAGTATTTT
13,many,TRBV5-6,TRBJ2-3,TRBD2,CASSARLAGTQYF,TGTGCCAGCAGCGCGAGACTAGCGGGGACGCAGTATTTT
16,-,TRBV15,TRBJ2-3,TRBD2,CATSRGLAGGTDTQYF,TGTGCCACCAGCAGGGGACTAGCGGGTGGTACAGATACGCAGTATTTT
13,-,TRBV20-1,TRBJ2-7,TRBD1,CSAPGQGFYEQYF,TGCAGTGCCCCGGGACAGGGTTTTTACGAGCAGTACTTC
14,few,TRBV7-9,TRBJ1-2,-,CASSSTDSNYGYTF,TGTGCCAGCAGCTCGACAGATTCCAACTATGGCTACACCTTC
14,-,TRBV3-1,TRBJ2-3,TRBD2,CASSQDPRGGTQYF,TGTGCCAGCAGCCAAGATCCGCGCGGGGGAACGCAGTATTTT
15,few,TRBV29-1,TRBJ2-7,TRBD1,CSVLGSDRGSYEQYF,TGCAGCGTCCTGGGTTCAGACAGGGGTTCTTACGAGCAGTACTTC
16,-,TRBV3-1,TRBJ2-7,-,CASSHYSGLWTYEQYF,TGTGCCAGCAGCCATTACTCGGGACTCTGGACCTACGAGCAGTACTTC
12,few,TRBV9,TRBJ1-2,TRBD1,CASSGDSPLGTF,TGTGCCAGCAGCGGGGACAGTCCTTTGGGCACCTTC
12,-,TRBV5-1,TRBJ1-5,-,CASRGPNQPQHF,TGCGCCAGCAGGGGTCCGAATCAGCCCCAGCATTTT
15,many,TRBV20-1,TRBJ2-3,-,CSANIYGGVKDTQYF,TGCAGTGCTAATATCTACGGGGGAGTGAAAGATACGCAGTATTTT
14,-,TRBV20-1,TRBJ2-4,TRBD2,CSGTSGIAKNIQYF,TGCAGTGGCACTAGCGGGATTGCCAAAAACATTCAGTACTTC
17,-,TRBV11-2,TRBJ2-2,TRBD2,CASSPPTTSGRSGELFF,TGTGCCAGCAGCCCGCCGACGACTAGCGGGAGATCCGGGGAGCTGTTTTTT
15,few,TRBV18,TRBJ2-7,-,CASSPIKRGQAEQYF,TGTGCCAGCTCGCCGATAAAAAGAGGCCAGGCCGAGCAGTACTTC
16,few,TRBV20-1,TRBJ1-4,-,CSARAYQGGTNEKLFF,TGCAGTGCGCGAGCCTACCAGGGTGGGACTAATGAAAAACTGTTTTTT
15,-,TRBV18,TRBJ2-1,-,CASSPIADSYNEQFF,TGTGCCAGCTCACCCATAGCGGACTCCTACAATGAGCAGTTCTTC
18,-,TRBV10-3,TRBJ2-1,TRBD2,CAISSPGRLAGGHNEQFF,TGTGCCATCAGTAGCCCGGGGCGGCTAGCGGGGGGACACAATGAGCAGTTCTTC
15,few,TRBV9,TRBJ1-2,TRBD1,CASSTQTGVNYGYTF,TGTGCCAGCAGCACCCAGACAGGGGTCAACTATGGCTACACCTTC
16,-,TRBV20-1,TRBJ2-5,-,CSARDWGQAVQETQYF,TGCAGTGCTAGAGATTGGGGGCAGGCGGTTCAAGAGACCCAGTACTTC